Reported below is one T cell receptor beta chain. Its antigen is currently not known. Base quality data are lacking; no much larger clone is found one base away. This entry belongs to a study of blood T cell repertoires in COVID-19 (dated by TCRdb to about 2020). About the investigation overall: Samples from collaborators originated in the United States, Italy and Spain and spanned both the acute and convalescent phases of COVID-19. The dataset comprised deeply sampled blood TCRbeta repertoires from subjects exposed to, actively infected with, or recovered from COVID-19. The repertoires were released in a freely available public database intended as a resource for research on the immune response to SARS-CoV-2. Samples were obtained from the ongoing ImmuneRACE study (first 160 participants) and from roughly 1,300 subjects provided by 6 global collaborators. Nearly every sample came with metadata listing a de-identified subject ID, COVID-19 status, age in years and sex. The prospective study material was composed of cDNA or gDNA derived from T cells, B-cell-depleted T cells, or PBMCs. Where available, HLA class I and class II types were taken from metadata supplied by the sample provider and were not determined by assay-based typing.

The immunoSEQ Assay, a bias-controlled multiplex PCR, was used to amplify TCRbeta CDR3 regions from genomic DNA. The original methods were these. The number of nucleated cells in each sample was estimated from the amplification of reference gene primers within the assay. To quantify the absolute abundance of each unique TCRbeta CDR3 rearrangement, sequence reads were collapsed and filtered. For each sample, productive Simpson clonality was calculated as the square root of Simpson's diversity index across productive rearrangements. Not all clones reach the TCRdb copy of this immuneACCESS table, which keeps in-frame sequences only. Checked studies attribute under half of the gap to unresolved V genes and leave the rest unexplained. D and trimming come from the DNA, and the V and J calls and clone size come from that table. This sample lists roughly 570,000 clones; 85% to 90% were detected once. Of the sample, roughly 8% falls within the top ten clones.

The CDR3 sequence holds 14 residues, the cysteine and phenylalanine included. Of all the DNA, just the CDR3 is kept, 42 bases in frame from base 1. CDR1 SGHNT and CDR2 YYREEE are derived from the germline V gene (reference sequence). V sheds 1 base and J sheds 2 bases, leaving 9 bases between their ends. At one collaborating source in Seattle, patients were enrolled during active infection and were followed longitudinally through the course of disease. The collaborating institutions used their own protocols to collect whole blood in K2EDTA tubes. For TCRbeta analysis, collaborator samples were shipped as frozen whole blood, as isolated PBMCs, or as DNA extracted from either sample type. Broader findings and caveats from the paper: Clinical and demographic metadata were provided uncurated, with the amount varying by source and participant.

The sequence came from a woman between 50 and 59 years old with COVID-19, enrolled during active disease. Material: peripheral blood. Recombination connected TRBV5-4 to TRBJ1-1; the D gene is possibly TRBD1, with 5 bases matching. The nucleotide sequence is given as TGTGCCAGCAGCTTGCAGGGAAGTAACACTGAAGCTTTCTTT. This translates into CASSLQGSNTEAFF.